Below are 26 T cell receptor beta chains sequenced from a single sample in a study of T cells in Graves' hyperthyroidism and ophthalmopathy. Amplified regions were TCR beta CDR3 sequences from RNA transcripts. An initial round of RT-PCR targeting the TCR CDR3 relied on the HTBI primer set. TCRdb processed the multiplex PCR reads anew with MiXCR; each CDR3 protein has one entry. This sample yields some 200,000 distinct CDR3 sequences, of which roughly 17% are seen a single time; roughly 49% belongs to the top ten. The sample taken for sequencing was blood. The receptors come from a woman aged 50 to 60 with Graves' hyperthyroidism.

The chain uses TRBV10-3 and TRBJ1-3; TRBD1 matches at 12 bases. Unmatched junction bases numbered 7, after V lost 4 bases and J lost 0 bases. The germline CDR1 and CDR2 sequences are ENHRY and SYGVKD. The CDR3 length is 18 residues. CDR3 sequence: CAISGGTGGHGSGNTIYF. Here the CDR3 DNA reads TGTGCCATCAGTGGTGGGACAGGGGGCCACGGCTCTGGAAACACCATATATTTT.

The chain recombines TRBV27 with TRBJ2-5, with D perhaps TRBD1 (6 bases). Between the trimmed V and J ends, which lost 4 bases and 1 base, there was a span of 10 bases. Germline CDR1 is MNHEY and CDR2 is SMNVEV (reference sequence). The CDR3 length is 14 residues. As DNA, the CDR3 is TGTGCCAGCAGTTCTACAGGGCGCCAAGAGACCCAGTACTTC. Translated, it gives CASSSTGRQETQYF.

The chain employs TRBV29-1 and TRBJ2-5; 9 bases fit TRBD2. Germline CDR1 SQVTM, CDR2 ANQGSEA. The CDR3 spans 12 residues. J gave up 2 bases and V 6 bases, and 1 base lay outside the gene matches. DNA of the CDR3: TGCAGCGTCGGACTAGCGCAAGAGACCCAGTACTTC. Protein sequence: CSVGLAQETQYF. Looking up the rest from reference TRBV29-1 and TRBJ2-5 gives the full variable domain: SAVISQKPSRDICQRGTSLTIQCQVDSQVTMMFWYRQQPGQSLTLIATANQGSEATYESGFVIDKFPISRPNLTFSTLTVSNMSPEDSSIYLCSVGLAQETQYFGPGTRLLVL.

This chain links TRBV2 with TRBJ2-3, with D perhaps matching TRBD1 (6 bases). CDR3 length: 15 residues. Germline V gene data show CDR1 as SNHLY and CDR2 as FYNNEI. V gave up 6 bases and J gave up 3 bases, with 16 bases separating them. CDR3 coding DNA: TGTGCCAGCAGAGATAGGCAGGGGATTACAGATACGCAGTATTTT. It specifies CASRDRQGITDTQYF.

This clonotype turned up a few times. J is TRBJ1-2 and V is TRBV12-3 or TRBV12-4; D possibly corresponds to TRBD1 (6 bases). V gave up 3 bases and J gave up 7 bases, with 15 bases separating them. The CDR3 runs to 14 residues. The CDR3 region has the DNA TGTGCCAGCAGTTTTTTTTCAGGGGCGGGTGGCTACACCTTC. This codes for CASSFFSGAGGYTF.

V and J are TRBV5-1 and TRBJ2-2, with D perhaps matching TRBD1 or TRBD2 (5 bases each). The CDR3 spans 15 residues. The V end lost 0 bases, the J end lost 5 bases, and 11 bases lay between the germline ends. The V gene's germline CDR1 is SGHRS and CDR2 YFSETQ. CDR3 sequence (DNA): TGCGCCAGCAGCTTGGTCTTTGGGGGTACCGGGGAGCTGTTTTTT. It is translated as CASSLVFGGTGELFF.

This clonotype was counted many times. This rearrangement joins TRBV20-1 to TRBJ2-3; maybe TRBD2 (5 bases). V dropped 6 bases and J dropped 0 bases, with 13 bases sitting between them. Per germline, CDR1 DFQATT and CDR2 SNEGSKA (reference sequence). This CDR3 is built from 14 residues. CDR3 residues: CSAPLAASTDTQYF. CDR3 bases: TGCAGTGCCCCCCTAGCAGCAAGCACAGATACGCAGTATTTT.

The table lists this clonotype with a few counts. Here the CDR3 DNA reads TGCGCCAGCAGCTTGGTGACAGGGCCTTACAATGAGCAGTTCTTC. Amino acid sequence: CASSLVTGPYNEQFF. The chain couples TRBV5-1 to TRBJ2-1; TRBD1 aligns across 7 bases. This CDR3 has 15 amino acids. Germline V gene sequence: CDR1 SGHRS, CDR2 YFSETQ. The V segment lost 0 bases and the J segment 4 bases; nucleotides outside the gene matches: 4.

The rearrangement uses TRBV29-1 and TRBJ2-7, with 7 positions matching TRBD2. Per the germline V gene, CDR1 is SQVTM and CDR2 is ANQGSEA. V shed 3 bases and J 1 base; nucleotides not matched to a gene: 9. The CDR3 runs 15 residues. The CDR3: CSVDGGGGPSYEQYF. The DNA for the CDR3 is TGCAGCGTTGATGGGGGGGGGGGACCATCCTACGAGCAGTACTTC.

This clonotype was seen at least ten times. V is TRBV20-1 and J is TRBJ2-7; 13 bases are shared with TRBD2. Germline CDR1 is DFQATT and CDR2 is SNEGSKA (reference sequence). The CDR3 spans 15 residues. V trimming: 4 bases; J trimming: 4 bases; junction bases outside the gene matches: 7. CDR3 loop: CSAKRLAGGLYEQYF. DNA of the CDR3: TGCAGTGCTAAACGACTAGCGGGAGGACTATACGAGCAGTACTTC.

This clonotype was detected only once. The CDR3: CASSLRQGSSYEQYF. The CDR3 DNA follows: TGTGCCAGCAGCCTGAGACAGGGGAGCTCCTACGAGCAGTACTTC. This chain joins TRBV3-1 and TRBJ2-7; 8 bases align to TRBD1. CDR3 length: 15 residues. J lost 0 bases, V lost 4 bases, and 5 bases had no gene match. The germline V gene encodes CDR1 LGHDT and CDR2 YNNKEL (reference sequence).

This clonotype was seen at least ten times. CDR3 DNA: TGTGCCTGGAGTAGATGGGGGGGGCACGACACTGAAGCTTTCTTT. Its protein is CAWSRWGGHDTEAFF. The chain joins TRBV30 to TRBJ1-1; TRBD1 might be the D (6 bases). The CDR3 length is 15 residues. Germline values: CDR1 GTSNPN, CDR2 SVGIG (reference sequence). Deletions cut 2 bases from V and 3 bases from J, with 16 bases between.

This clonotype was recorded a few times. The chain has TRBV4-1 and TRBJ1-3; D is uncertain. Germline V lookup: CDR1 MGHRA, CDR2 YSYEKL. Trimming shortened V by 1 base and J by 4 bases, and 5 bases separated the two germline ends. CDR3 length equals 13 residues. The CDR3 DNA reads TGCGCCAGCAGCCAAGTTGCAGGAAACACCATATATTTT. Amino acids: CASSQVAGNTIYF.

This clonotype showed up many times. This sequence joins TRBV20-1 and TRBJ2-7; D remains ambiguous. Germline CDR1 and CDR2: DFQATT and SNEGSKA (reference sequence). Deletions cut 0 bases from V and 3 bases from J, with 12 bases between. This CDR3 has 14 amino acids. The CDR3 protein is CSARDLGWDYEQYF. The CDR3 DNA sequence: TGCAGTGCTAGAGATCTAGGGTGGGACTACGAGCAGTACTTC.

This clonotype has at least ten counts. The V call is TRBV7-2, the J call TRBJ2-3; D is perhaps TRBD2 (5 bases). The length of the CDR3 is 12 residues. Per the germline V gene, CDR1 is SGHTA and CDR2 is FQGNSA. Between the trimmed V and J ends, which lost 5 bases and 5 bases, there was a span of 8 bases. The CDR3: CASSQSGDTQYF. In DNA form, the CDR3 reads TGTGCCAGCAGCCAGAGCGGAGATACGCAGTATTTT.

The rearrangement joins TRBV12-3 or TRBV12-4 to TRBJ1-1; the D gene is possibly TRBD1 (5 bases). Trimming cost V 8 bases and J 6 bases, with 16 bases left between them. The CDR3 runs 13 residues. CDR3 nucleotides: TGTGCCAGCTCACCAACAGCACAGGCTGAAGCTTTCTTT. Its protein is CASSPTAQAEAFF.

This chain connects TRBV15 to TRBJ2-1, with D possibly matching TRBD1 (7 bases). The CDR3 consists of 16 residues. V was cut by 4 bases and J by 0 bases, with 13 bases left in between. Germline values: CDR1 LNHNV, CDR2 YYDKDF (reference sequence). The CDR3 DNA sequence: TGTGCCACCAGCACCAGGGGGGTGGTCTCCTACAATGAGCAGTTCTTC. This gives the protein CATSTRGVVSYNEQFF.

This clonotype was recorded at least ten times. The CDR3 nucleotides read TGTGCCAGCAGTTTCCGGCCGGGTCAGGGGGATGGCTACACCTTC. It codes for CASSFRPGQGDGYTF. The genes are TRBV12-3 or TRBV12-4 and TRBJ1-2; 7 nucleotides match TRBD1. The length of the CDR3 is 15 residues. Unmatched junction bases numbered 10, after V lost 3 bases and J lost 6 bases.

CDR3 sequence (DNA): TGTGCCAGCAGCCGGCGGGCCGTTGGGGCCAAAAACATTCAGTACTTC. It translates to CASSRRAVGAKNIQYF. The rearrangement joins TRBV27 to TRBJ2-4; D might be TRBD2 (5 bases). The CDR3 consists of 16 residues. Germline CDR1 MNHEY, CDR2 SMNVEV (reference sequence). V was cut by 6 bases and J by 1 base, with 16 bases left in between.

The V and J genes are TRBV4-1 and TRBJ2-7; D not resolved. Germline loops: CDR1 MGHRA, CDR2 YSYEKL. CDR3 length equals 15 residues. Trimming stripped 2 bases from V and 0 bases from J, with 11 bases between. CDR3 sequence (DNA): TGCGCCAGCAGCCAATTATCCAGCGACTCCTACGAGCAGTACTTC. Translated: CASSQLSSDSYEQYF.

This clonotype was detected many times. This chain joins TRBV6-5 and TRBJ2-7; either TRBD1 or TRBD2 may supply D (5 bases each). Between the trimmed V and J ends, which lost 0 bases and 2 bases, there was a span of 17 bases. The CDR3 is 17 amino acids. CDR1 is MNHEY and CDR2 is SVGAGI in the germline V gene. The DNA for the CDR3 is TGTGCCAGCAGTTACTCGCAAATCCGGGACGGCACCTACGAGCAGTACTTC. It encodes CASSYSQIRDGTYEQYF.

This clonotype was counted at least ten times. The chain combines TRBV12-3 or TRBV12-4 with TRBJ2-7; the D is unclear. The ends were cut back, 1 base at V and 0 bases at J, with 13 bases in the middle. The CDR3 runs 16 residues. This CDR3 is CASSLGGGTFSYEQYF. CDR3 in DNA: TGTGCCAGCAGTTTAGGGGGTGGCACCTTCTCCTACGAGCAGTACTTC.

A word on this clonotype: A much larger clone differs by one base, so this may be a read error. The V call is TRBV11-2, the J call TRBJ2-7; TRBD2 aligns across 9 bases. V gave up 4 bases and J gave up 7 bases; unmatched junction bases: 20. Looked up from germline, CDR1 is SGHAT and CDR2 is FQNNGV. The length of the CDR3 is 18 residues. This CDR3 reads CASSSDPLGAGGNNEQYF. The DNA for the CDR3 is TGTGCCAGCAGCTCCGACCCTCTTGGGGCGGGAGGGAACAATGAGCAGTACTTC.

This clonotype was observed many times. CDR3 DNA sequence: TGTGCCAGCCAGGACAGAAACTATGGCTACACCTTC. Translation: CASQDRNYGYTF. The chain employs TRBV27 and TRBJ1-2, with D possibly TRBD1 on 6 matching bases. Germline assignment: CDR1 MNHEY and CDR2 SMNVEV (reference sequence). The CDR3 consists of 12 residues. V lost 8 bases and J lost 2, with 9 bases in between.

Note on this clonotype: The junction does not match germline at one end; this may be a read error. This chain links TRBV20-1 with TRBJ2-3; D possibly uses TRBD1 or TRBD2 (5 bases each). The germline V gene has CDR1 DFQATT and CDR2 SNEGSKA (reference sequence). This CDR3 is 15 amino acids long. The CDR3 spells CGARVTGRNPDTQYF. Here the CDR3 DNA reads TGCGGTGCTAGAGTTACGGGACGAAATCCAGATACGCAGTATTTT.

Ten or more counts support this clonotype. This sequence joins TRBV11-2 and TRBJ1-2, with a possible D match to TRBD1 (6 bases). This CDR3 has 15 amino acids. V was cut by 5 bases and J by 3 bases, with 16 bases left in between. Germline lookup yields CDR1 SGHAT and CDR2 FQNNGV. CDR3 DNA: TGTGCCAGCAGCCAGATCCGGGGGCGACACTATGGCTACACCTTC. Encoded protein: CASSQIRGRHYGYTF.